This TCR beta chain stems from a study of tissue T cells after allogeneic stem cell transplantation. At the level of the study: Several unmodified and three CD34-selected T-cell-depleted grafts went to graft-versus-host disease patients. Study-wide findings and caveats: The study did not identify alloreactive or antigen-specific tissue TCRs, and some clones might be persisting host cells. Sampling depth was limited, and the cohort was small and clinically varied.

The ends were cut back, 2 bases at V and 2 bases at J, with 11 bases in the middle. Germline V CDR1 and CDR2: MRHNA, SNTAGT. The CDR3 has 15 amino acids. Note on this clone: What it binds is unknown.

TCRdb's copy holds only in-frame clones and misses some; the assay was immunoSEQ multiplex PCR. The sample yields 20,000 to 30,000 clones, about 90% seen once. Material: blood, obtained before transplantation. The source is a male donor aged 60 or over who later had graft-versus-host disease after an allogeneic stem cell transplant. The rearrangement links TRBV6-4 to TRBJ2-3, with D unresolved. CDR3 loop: CASSDPEQLTDTQYF. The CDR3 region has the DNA TGTGCCAGCAGTGACCCAGAACAGCTCACAGATACGCAGTATTTT.